Below, 11 T cell receptor beta chains from the same sample are listed, as sequenced in a study of blood T cell repertoires in COVID-19. Using immunoSEQ multiplex PCR, the repertoire was profiled, and TCRdb retains in-frame clones only, with some absent. The table has about 170,000 clones, around 85% seen once. Sequencing was done on a sample of peripheral blood. The receptors were gathered from a man aged 80 or over with COVID-19, enrolled during active disease.

The V call is TRBV5-1, the J call TRBJ1-2; TRBD1 aligns across 12 bases. Germline lookup yields CDR1 SGHRS and CDR2 YFSETQ. V lost 5 bases to trimming and J lost 0 bases; unmatched junction nucleotides: 5. This CDR3 region has 16 residues. The CDR3 DNA reads as TGCGCCAGCAGGCCGGGGACAGGGGGCCCTAACTATGGCTACACCTTC. It specifies CASRPGTGGPNYGYTF.

This CDR3 reads CASSRLTGVYGYTF. The CDR3 DNA follows: TGTGCCAGTAGTAGACTTACAGGGGTATATGGCTACACCTTC. The chain recombines TRBV19 with TRBJ1-2; 7 bases are a match to TRBD1. Germline CDR1 is LNHDA and CDR2 is SQIVND (reference sequence). V lost 4 bases, J lost 5 bases, and 7 bases stayed unmatched. This CDR3 has 14 amino acids.

The chain couples TRBV6-5 to TRBJ1-1, with a weak D call TRBD1 (6 bases). The germline V gene has CDR1 MNHEY and CDR2 SVGAGI. The V end was cut by 2 bases, the J end by 7 bases, with 14 bases between. The CDR3 is 14 amino acids. The CDR3 nucleotides are TGTGCCAGCAGTTACGGTGCGCAGGGGCTTGAAGCTTTCTTT. This encodes CASSYGAQGLEAFF.

This clone came up once. The genes are TRBV7-8 and TRBJ1-3; D remains ambiguous. The CDR3 is 16 amino acids. The germline CDR1 and CDR2 sequences are SGHVS and FQNEAQ. With 5 bases removed from V and 0 bases from J, the gap between germline ends came to 14 bases. The CDR3 nucleotides are TGTGCCAGCAGCCCGCGGGTTACGAACTCTGGAAACACCATATATTTT. Translation: CASSPRVTNSGNTIYF.

CDR3 in amino acids: CASSVEGAETQYF. The CDR3 DNA follows: TGTGCCAGCAGCGTAGAAGGGGCAGAGACCCAGTACTTC. The chain combines TRBV9 with TRBJ2-5; TRBD1 might be the D (5 bases). The CDR3 extends over 13 amino acids. The V gene lost 0 bases and the J gene lost 4 bases, with 7 bases spanning the gap. Germline V CDR1 and CDR2: SGDLS, YYNGEE.

The J gene is TRBJ2-6, the V gene TRBV3-1 (or the pseudogene TRBV3-2); TRBD1 matches 12 bases. Germline V gene sequence: CDR1 LGHDT, CDR2 YNNKEL (reference sequence). CDR3 length: 19 amino acids. Trimming removed 3 bases from V and 3 bases from J; junction bases left unmatched: 9. In DNA, the CDR3 is TGTGCCAGCAGCCAGCCACCGGGACAGGGGGCGGGTGGGGCCAACGTCCTGACTTTC. Protein product: CASSQPPGQGAGGANVLTF.

The CDR3, as DNA: TGCGCCAGCAGCCAATCTACAGGGCGTGAAAAACTGTTTTTT. This encodes CASSQSTGREKLFF. This chain joins TRBV4-3 and TRBJ1-4; TRBD1 is a possible D gene (6 bases). With 2 bases removed from V and 7 bases from J, the gap between germline ends came to 11 bases. CDR1 and CDR2 from the germline V gene are LGHNA and YSLEER. The CDR3 is 14 amino acids.

In this sample, this clone turned up once. This rearrangement joins TRBV7-7 to TRBJ2-3, with 11 bases lining up with TRBD2. This CDR3 region has 21 residues. After removal of 0 bases from V and 0 bases from J, the junction contained 14 bases not matched to a gene. Germline V gene data show CDR1 as SSHAT and CDR2 as FNYEAQ (reference sequence). This CDR3 reads CASSLARRTSGPRSSTDTQYF. The DNA of the CDR3 is TGTGCCAGCAGCTTAGCGCGAAGGACTAGCGGGCCACGTTCTAGCACAGATACGCAGTATTTT.

This clone was recorded a few times. The CDR3 DNA reads as TGTGCCAGCAGCTTCGGCGGGAATGGAGCTTTCTTT. Its protein product is CASSFGGNGAFF. The chain links TRBV11-3 to TRBJ1-1, with unresolved D. Per the germline V gene, CDR1 is SGHNT and CDR2 is YENEEA. CDR3 length: 12 amino acids. V lost 3 bases and J lost 10, with 12 bases in between. Drawing the rest from reference TRBV11-3 and TRBJ1-1, the complete variable domain is EAGVVQSPRYKIIEKKQPVAFWCNPISGHNTLYWYLQNLGQGPELLIRYENEEAVDDSQLPKDRFSAERLKGVDSTLKIQPAELGDSAVYLCASSFGGNGAFFGQGTRLTVV.

The V gene is TRBV7-2, the J gene TRBJ1-1, with 8 bases fitting TRBD1. This CDR3 region has 17 residues. Germline V gives CDR1 SGHTA, CDR2 FQGNSA. V lost 5 bases to trimming and J lost 5 bases; unmatched junction nucleotides: 16. In nucleotides, the CDR3 is TGTGCCAGCAGCCCCCCGAGCGGCAGGGGGCGAGGAACTGAAGCTTTCTTT. The encoded protein is CASSPPSGRGRGTEAFF. The full variable domain, rest sourced from reference TRBV7-2 and TRBJ1-1, is GAGVSQSPSNKVTEKGKDVELRCDPISGHTALYWYRQSLGQGLEFLIYFQGNSAPDKSGLPSDRFSAERTGGSVSTLTIQRTQQEDSAVYLCASSPPSGRGRGTEAFFGQGTRLTVV.

V is TRBV11-3 and J is TRBJ2-7; possibly TRBD2 for D (6 bases). Per germline, CDR1 SGHNT and CDR2 YENEEA. The CDR3 spans 14 residues. Between the trimmed V and J ends, which lost 1 base and 2 bases, there was a span of 9 bases. This chain's CDR3 is CASSLGGVAYEQYF. The DNA for the CDR3 is TGTGCCAGCAGCTTAGGCGGGGTCGCCTACGAGCAGTACTTC. Supplemented by reference TRBV11-3 and TRBJ2-7, the full variable domain reads EAGVVQSPRYKIIEKKQPVAFWCNPISGHNTLYWYLQNLGQGPELLIRYENEEAVDDSQLPKDRFSAERLKGVDSTLKIQPAELGDSAVYLCASSLGGVAYEQYFGPGTRLTVT.